This T cell receptor beta chain was identified in a study of blood T cell repertoires in COVID-19. The wider study: The United States, Italy and Spain supplied acute and convalescent COVID-19 samples. PBMCs, B-cell-depleted T cells, or T cells provided the cDNA or gDNA that made up the material.

With regard to this clone: One end of the junction does not line up with germline, which may come from a read error.

Germline values: CDR1 SGHTA, CDR2 FQGTGA. The CDR3 runs to 13 residues. The Seattle site enrolled patients during active infection and followed them longitudinally. Per the original data handling: The assay estimated nucleated cells by amplifying reference gene primers. Repertoires were generated with immunoSEQ multiplex PCR, while TCRdb's copy carries only in-frame clones and drops some. The DNA was the basis for D and trimming; V, J and clone size are from that table. Among around 250,000 clones listed, over 70% were seen once. The sequence was obtained from a woman between 65 and 79 years old with COVID-19, enrolled during active disease. Sequencing was performed on peripheral blood. The chain couples TRBV7-3 to TRBJ2-7; 7 bases agree with TRBD1. For the CDR3, the DNA is TGTGCCAGCAGCCTAACGGGACAGACCGAGCAGTACTTC. Translated, it gives CASSLTGQTEQYF.